The 24 T cell receptor beta chains presented below share a single source sample, sequenced in a study of T cell responses to AZD1222 COVID-19 vaccine (dated by TCRdb to about 2021). What this sample's time point label stands for: baseline before first vaccination. The library was prepared using the immunoSEQ multiplex PCR assay. The clones in this table, taken by TCRdb from immuneACCESS, are in-frame only. Not every clone is retained; where verified, under half of the shortfall comes from an unresolved V gene, and the cause of the rest is unknown. Present in this sample are some 130,000 clones, approximately 88% of which were seen just once. 4.1% of the sample goes to the ten largest clones. Sequenced material: peripheral blood, taken on day 0 of AZD1222 vaccination. Source of these receptors: an adult in good health.

The genes are TRBV3-1 (or the pseudogene TRBV3-2) and TRBJ1-2, with 10 bases aligning to TRBD1. Germline V gene lookup returns CDR1 LGHDT and CDR2 YNNKEL (reference sequence). The CDR3 runs 15 residues. J lost 7 bases, V lost 1 base, and 6 bases had no gene match. In DNA form, the CDR3 reads TGTGCCAGCAGCCAAGCGAGACAGGGGGCGCTTGGCTACACCTTC. This encodes CASSQARQGALGYTF.

This clone was recorded only once. V usage is TRBV7-9 and J usage is TRBJ1-2; D perhaps matches TRBD1 (6 bases). Trimming pared 1 base from V and 8 bases from J, leaving 14 bases between. The CDR3 has 14 residues. Per germline, CDR1 SEHNR and CDR2 FQNEAQ (reference sequence). DNA of the CDR3: TGTGCCAGCAGCTTAGGCAATTTGGGACAAGGCTACACCTTC. Its translation: CASSLGNLGQGYTF.

The chain combines TRBV12-5 with TRBJ2-3; D tentatively reads TRBD1 or TRBD2 (5 bases each). CDR1 and CDR2 from the germline V gene are LGHNT and FRNRAP. The germline V and J ends were trimmed by 1 base and 4 bases, with 12 bases remaining between them. The CDR3 extends over 15 amino acids. CDR3 loop: CASGLGGTWADTQYF. In DNA, the CDR3 is TGTGCTAGTGGTTTGGGTGGGACCTGGGCAGATACGCAGTATTTT.

This chain joins TRBV29-1 and TRBJ2-7; D might be TRBD1 (5 bases). V dropped 5 bases and J dropped 2 bases, with 13 bases sitting between them. This CDR3 has 13 amino acids. The germline CDR1 and CDR2 sequences are SQVTM and ANQGSEA. The CDR3 sequence: CSVQGHLPYEQYF. CDR3 nucleotide sequence: TGCAGCGTTCAGGGCCACCTTCCCTACGAGCAGTACTTC.

The chain recombines TRBV5-1 with TRBJ1-3; perhaps TRBD1 as D (5 bases). This CDR3 comprises 15 residues. Deletions cut 4 bases from V and 0 bases from J, with 11 bases between. Germline CDR1 reads SGHRS; CDR2 reads YFSETQ. CDR3 in amino acids: CASSPFGGSGNTIYF. The CDR3 bases are TGCGCCAGCAGCCCGTTCGGGGGCTCTGGAAACACCATATATTTT.

The chain carries TRBV5-1 and TRBJ1-6; 8 bases are shared with TRBD1. Trimming at V came to 3 bases and at J to 7 bases, leaving 3 bases not matched to a gene. This CDR3 has 14 residues. CDR1 is SGHRS and CDR2 is YFSETQ in the germline V gene. CDR3 loop: CASSSQGENSPLHF. The CDR3 nucleotides read TGCGCCAGCAGCTCACAGGGGGAGAATTCACCCCTCCACTTT.

The chain recombines TRBV19 with TRBJ1-4; tentatively, D is TRBD1 (5 bases). The V end lost 6 bases, the J end lost 3 bases, and 14 bases lay between the germline ends. This CDR3 spans 15 amino acids. Germline V gene sequence: CDR1 LNHDA, CDR2 SQIVND (reference sequence). The CDR3 DNA is TGTGCCAGTAGCCCGGTAGGGGCGGCTAATGAAAAACTGTTTTTT. This gives the protein CASSPVGAANEKLFF.

The chain uses TRBV7-9 and TRBJ2-7; tentative D call: TRBD2 (6 bases). The V end lost 5 bases, the J end lost 7 bases, and 24 bases lay between the germline ends. Germline CDR1 is SEHNR and CDR2 is FQNEAQ (reference sequence). The CDR3 is 16 residues long. CDR3 protein: CASSALRQQPGEEQYF. Here the CDR3 DNA reads TGTGCCAGCAGCGCATTACGACAGCAGCCGGGGGAGGAGCAGTACTTC. Based on the CDR3 plus reference TRBV7-9 and TRBJ2-7, the full variable domain is DTGVSQNPRHKITKRGQNVTFRCDPISEHNRLYWYRQTLGQGPEFLTYFQNEAQLEKSRLLSDRFSAERPKGSFSTLEIQRTEQGDSAMYLCASSALRQQPGEEQYFGPGTRLTVT.

V usage is TRBV5-8 and J usage is TRBJ1-4, with D uncertain. The CDR3 totals 15 residues. Germline CDR1 is SGHTS and CDR2 is YDEGEE. Trimming shortened V by 10 bases and J by 6 bases, and 22 bases separated the two germline ends. DNA for the CDR3: TGTGCCGTCCGAGGCGGGGAATACAAGTATGAAAAACTGTTTTTT. Protein: CAVRGGEYKYEKLFF.

The gene calls are TRBV27 and TRBJ1-1, with a possible D match to TRBD1 (5 bases). The CDR3 spans 16 residues. Trimming took 1 base from V and 1 from J, leaving 13 bases between them. Germline V lookup: CDR1 MNHEY, CDR2 SMNVEV (reference sequence). CDR3 residues: CASSLWGMEGNTEAFF. The DNA for the CDR3 is TGTGCCAGCAGTTTATGGGGGATGGAAGGGAACACTGAAGCTTTCTTT.

This chain connects TRBV19 to TRBJ2-3; 7 nucleotides match TRBD1. Trimming took 6 bases from V and 3 from J; bases not matched to a gene: 3. The CDR3 spans 13 residues. Germline CDR1 is LNHDA and CDR2 is SQIVND (reference sequence). CDR3: CASSAQGTDTQYF. As DNA, the CDR3 is TGTGCCAGTAGCGCACAGGGGACAGATACGCAGTATTTT. The full variable domain, rest sourced from reference TRBV19 and TRBJ2-3, is DGGITQSPKYLFRKEGQNVTLSCEQNLNHDAMYWYRQDPGQGLRLIYYSQIVNDFQKGDIAEGYSVSREKKESFPLTVTSAQKNPTAFYLCASSAQGTDTQYFGPGTRLTVL.

V usage is TRBV7-6 and J usage is TRBJ1-4; 9 nucleotides match TRBD1. The CDR3 consists of 16 residues. The V segment lost 2 bases and the J segment 0 bases; nucleotides outside the gene matches: 1. CDR1 SGHVS and CDR2 FNYEAQ come from the germline V gene. The CDR3 nucleotides read TGTGCCAGCAGCTTACGACAGGGGGCAACTAATGAAAAACTGTTTTTT. Residues: CASSLRQGATNEKLFF.

V and J are TRBV19 and TRBJ1-1, with D perhaps TRBD1 (5 bases). Germline CDR1 and CDR2: LNHDA and SQIVND (reference sequence). Trimming removed 6 bases at V and 4 bases at J, with 24 bases between. The CDR3 sequence is 17 residues long. CDR3 sequence: CASSINLLTALGTEAFF. The DNA for the CDR3 is TGTGCCAGTAGCATTAACCTTTTGACAGCGTTGGGCACTGAAGCTTTCTTT.

The chain employs TRBV11-2 and TRBJ2-7; D is ambiguous. The CDR3 runs to 15 residues. With 0 bases removed from V and 2 bases from J, the gap between germline ends came to 11 bases. CDR1 is SGHAT and CDR2 is FQNNGV in the germline V gene. As DNA, the CDR3 is TGTGCCAGCAGCTTAGAAGGTGGTGGGGCCTACGAGCAGTACTTC. Translation: CASSLEGGGAYEQYF.

This clone was seen only once. J is TRBJ2-7 and V is TRBV28; perhaps D is TRBD1 or TRBD2 (5 bases each). The germline gives CDR1 MDHEN, CDR2 SYDVKM. Trimming removed 2 bases from V and 3 bases from J, with 11 bases in between. CDR3 length equals 14 residues. CDR3 sequence reads: CASSLGGPLYEQYF. The CDR3 DNA is TGTGCCAGCAGTTTAGGGGGACCCCTCTACGAGCAGTACTTC.

V usage is TRBV27 and J usage is TRBJ1-2, with D maybe TRBD1 (5 bases). The V and J ends lost 2 bases and 8 bases respectively, with 9 bases between them. Germline V gene lookup returns CDR1 MNHEY and CDR2 SMNVEV (reference sequence). The CDR3 runs 12 residues. The CDR3 loop reads CASSLQGMGYTF. CDR3 in DNA: TGTGCCAGCAGTTTACAGGGTATGGGCTACACCTTC.

V usage is TRBV6-6 and J usage is TRBJ1-5; 10 positions agree with TRBD1. V trimming: 3 bases; J trimming: 7 bases; junction bases outside the gene matches: 6. CDR3 length: 15 residues. The V gene's germline CDR1 is MNHNY and CDR2 SVGAGI (reference sequence). The CDR3 nucleotides are TGTGCCAGCAGTTATGCCCCGGGACAGGGGCAGCCCCAGCATTTT. It codes for CASSYAPGQGQPQHF.

V usage is TRBV6-1 and J usage is TRBJ1-6; no clear D gene. The CDR3 is 15 residues long. CDR1 MNHNS and CDR2 SASEGT come from the germline V gene. The germline V and J ends were trimmed by 2 bases and 4 bases, with 9 bases remaining between them. DNA for the CDR3: TGTGCCAGCAGTGAACTTGGTGGATATAATTCACCCCTCCACTTT. It translates to CASSELGGYNSPLHF.

The CDR3 here is CASSPTPWGEQFF. The CDR3 coding sequence is TGCGCCAGCAGCCCGACCCCTTGGGGTGAGCAGTTCTTC. The chain uses TRBV5-1 and TRBJ2-1; no firm D call. V lost 4 bases, J lost 9 bases, and 14 bases lay in between. This CDR3 is 13 amino acids long. Germline-derived CDR1 and CDR2 are SGHRS and YFSETQ.

The chain has TRBV15 and TRBJ2-2; weak D call: TRBD1 (5 bases). This CDR3 has 14 residues. Germline V CDR1 and CDR2: LNHNV, YYDKDF (reference sequence). Trimming removed 5 bases from V and 2 bases from J, with 9 bases in between. For the CDR3, the DNA is TGTGCCACCAGCGAACAGGCCAACACCGGGGAGCTGTTTTTT. The encoded protein is CATSEQANTGELFF.

The V and J genes are TRBV10-3 and TRBJ1-5, with D maybe TRBD1 (5 bases). Germline lookup yields CDR1 ENHRY and CDR2 SYGVKD. V dropped 6 bases and J dropped 3 bases, with 9 bases sitting between them. This CDR3 comprises 13 residues. In nucleotides, the CDR3 is TGTGCCATCAGCGGGACGGACAATCAGCCCCAGCATTTT. It encodes CAISGTDNQPQHF.

This chain connects TRBV3-1 (or the pseudogene TRBV3-2) to TRBJ1-2; 10 bases line up with TRBD1. The CDR3 is 16 residues long. The germline V gene encodes CDR1 LGHDT and CDR2 YNNKEL (reference sequence). V lost 4 bases and J lost 2; bases outside the gene matches: 7. DNA of the CDR3: TGTGCCAGCAGCCGTGTCCCGGGACAGGGGAACTATGGCTACACCTTC. It translates to CASSRVPGQGNYGYTF.

The chain couples TRBV4-1 to TRBJ1-1, with no clear D. Germline-derived CDR1 and CDR2 are MGHRA and YSYEKL. With 4 bases removed from V and 2 bases from J, the gap between germline ends came to 14 bases. The CDR3 has 15 residues. In DNA, the CDR3 is TGCGCCAGCAGCCTAAGTCACGGACGCAACACTGAAGCTTTCTTT. As protein: CASSLSHGRNTEAFF.

The genes are TRBV28 and TRBJ1-1; weak D call: TRBD1 (5 bases). From germline, CDR1 is MDHEN and CDR2 SYDVKM. V lost 2 bases, J lost 3 bases, and 7 bases lay in between. The CDR3 consists of 13 residues. The CDR3 coding sequence is TGTGCCAGCAGTTTACGGGGGTACACTGAAGCTTTCTTT. It codes for CASSLRGYTEAFF.